Given below is one TCR beta chain in context. Its target is not known. This entry comes from a study of OX40 agonist ivuxolimab in advanced cancers. In the study overall: Given to patients was ivuxolimab, an agonistic anti-OX40 (CD134) antibody. Overall study findings and caveats: Blood T cells, both CD4+ and CD8+, expanded clonally by week 6 at 0.1 to 3.0 mg/kg.

Unmatched junction bases numbered 4, after V lost 7 bases and J lost 5 bases. The germline V gene encodes CDR1 LNHDA and CDR2 SQIVND (reference sequence). This CDR3 has 14 residues. Patients with a history of autoimmune disease or on systemic immunosuppression were excluded. Cycle 7 day 1, cycle 4 day 1, and baseline were the timepoints at which blood was sampled. Profiling relied on immunoSEQ multiplex PCR, and the TCRdb table lists in-frame clones only, not all of them. Of roughly 53,000 clones in the sample, roughly three quarters are singletons; the top ten hold 2% to 3%. Sequences were derived from CD4+ or CD8+ T cells sorted from blood, sampled in a trial of the OX40 agonist ivuxolimab. The chain links TRBV19 to TRBJ2-3; TRBD2 matches 12 bases. The sequence was obtained from an adult with an advanced solid tumor such as melanoma, head and neck, liver or kidney cancer. This chain's CDR3 is CASKLAGGGDTQYF. The CDR3 DNA reads TGTGCCAGTAAACTAGCGGGAGGAGGAGATACGCAGTATTTT.